This T cell receptor beta chain was identified during a study of OX40 agonist ivuxolimab in advanced cancers. Study-wide background: Patients received ivuxolimab, an agonistic anti-OX40 (CD134) antibody.

Clones were read by immunoSEQ multiplex PCR, and TCRdb kept only the in-frame ones, dropping some. The repertoire has about 84,000 clones, more than 75% of them found once; the top ten carry 2.5% to 3%. Trimming removed 6 bases at V and 4 bases at J, with 18 bases between. The CDR3 runs to 15 residues. CDR1 is SEHNR, CDR2 FQNEAQ, per germline (reference sequence). J is TRBJ1-2 and V is TRBV7-9, with TRBD1 as a possible D gene (5 bases). The sequencing used CD4+ or CD8+ T cells sorted from blood, collected in a trial of the OX40 agonist ivuxolimab. This clonotype was obtained from an adult with an advanced solid tumor such as melanoma, head and neck, liver or kidney cancer. CDR3 region: CASSDPGENSYGYTF. In nucleotides, the CDR3 is TGTGCCAGCAGTGACCCGGGGGAAAACAGCTATGGCTACACCTTC.